This T cell receptor beta chain emerged from a study of blood T cell repertoires in COVID-19. Assay used: immunoSEQ multiplex PCR; TCRdb lists only in-frame clones, some missing. The repertoire holds about 270,000 clones, with about 87% as singletons. The germline V gene has CDR1 MDHEN and CDR2 SYDVKM. The CDR3 consists of 15 residues. Deletions cut 3 bases from V and 0 bases from J, with 10 bases between. Source material: PBMCs or T cells enriched from blood (not recorded which). The chain is built from TRBV28 and TRBJ2-3; D uncertain. This TCR came from a woman aged 30 to 39 with acute COVID-19. The CDR3 reads CASSFERPSTDTQYF. The CDR3 nucleotides are TGTGCCAGCAGTTTCGAGAGGCCGAGCACAGATACGCAGTATTTT.